Reported below is one T cell receptor beta chain. Antigen unknown. Profiling relied on immunoSEQ multiplex PCR, and the TCRdb table lists in-frame clones only, not all of them. Found here are roughly 50,000 clones, around 93% of them singletons; the top ten hold 1.5% to 2%. These data come from a study of cytomegalovirus exposure and HLA in healthy donors. Overall study results and limits: Confirmation in vitro established that a few CMV-associated chains were specific for CMV antigens. The study designated about 180 TCR beta chains cytomegalovirus-associated. Accounts indicate the classifier identified cytomegalovirus status with strong specificity and sensitivity.

The CDR3 spans 18 residues. Trimming left V 5 bases short and J 3 bases short, with 24 bases between. Germline CDR1 reads LNHDA; CDR2 reads SQIVND (reference sequence). The validation cohort, a group of more than 95 subjects, included the donors and was separate from the approximately 700-subject first cohort. The receptor comes from a woman aged 18-29 years in good health and CMV-seropositive. The sample comprised PBMCs. This chain connects TRBV19 to TRBJ2-3, with D tentatively TRBD1 (6 bases). The CDR3 spells CASSALRKPQGLTDTQYF. The CDR3 DNA reads TGTGCCAGTAGTGCCCTTCGCAAACCCCAGGGGCTGACAGATACGCAGTATTTT. Drawing the rest from reference TRBV19 and TRBJ2-3, the complete variable domain is DGGITQSPKYLFRKEGQNVTLSCEQNLNHDAMYWYRQDPGQGLRLIYYSQIVNDFQKGDIAEGYSVSREKKESFPLTVTSAQKNPTAFYLCASSALRKPQGLTDTQYFGPGTRLTVL.